Sequencing of this T cell receptor (beta chain) was carried out in a study of beta chain features in type 1 diabetes (dated 2018 in TCRdb). Context from the whole study: No differences in mean age, gender distribution, total cell number or subset yield were found between patients and healthy donors. A total of 90 million to 120 million sorted cells were examined across all samples, and a strong correlation was observed between cell number per subset and RNA yield. In the study, TCRB repertoires of sorted circulating CD4+ T cell subsets from recently diagnosed type 1 diabetes patients were compared with those of matched healthy donors. Regulatory and stem cell-like memory subsets were isolated from only 8 patients and about 8 healthy donors, whereas naive and central memory subsets came from all 30 or so donors.

For this clone: There is no known antigen for this receptor. Nothing much larger sits one base from this clone, and base qualities are not available. The sample has other DNA sequences that encode this CDR3 too.

Findings and caveats that apply to the study as a whole: In all four CD4+ subsets, TCRB CDR3 length was moderately but significantly shorter in type 1 diabetes patients. Naive, central memory and regulatory TCRB repertoires appeared to be more similar among patients than among healthy donors. Because cDNA was sequenced instead of genomic DNA, highly expressing activated cells could be over-represented, though the groups showed no difference in activation or CD3 levels. PCR may preferentially amplify shorter templates, but because patient and control samples were amplified and corrected together, any resulting skew would affect both groups equally. Because the HLA sub-analyses included only small numbers of individuals, any influence of HLA type on TCRB rearrangement was left unresolved. At VDJ recombination sites, type 1 diabetes patients had fewer insertions and more deleted nucleotides, which implies abnormalities in thymic rearrangement.

The entire amount of isolated RNA was reverse transcribed using the High Capacity cDNA Reverse Transcription Kit, so the sequenced TCRB transcripts were expressed ones. Deep immunoSEQ sequencing was applied to naive, central memory and regulatory T cell samples, giving an average of about 3.57 million total reads per sample. After sorted cells were lysed in RLT buffer, RNA was extracted with DNase-treated RNeasy Micro or Mini kits, with the choice depending on cell number. To prevent cross-contamination, each cell subset was processed individually, whereas patient and healthy donor samples were processed jointly. Using the immunoSEQ multiplex PCR, TCRB sequences were amplified from cDNA into 87-bp fragments spanning the CDR3 region. Amplicons were sequenced on the Illumina HiSeq platform. Per the original workflow: Synthetic template baselines were used to correct PCR bias computationally, reads within Hamming distance 2 were collapsed together, and singletons that could not be merged were discarded. By aligning reads against IMGT, V, D and J genes, CDR3 length, and insertions or deletions at six rearrangement sites were assigned. Within each subset, clonotype counts were normalized to the number of sorted cells before true diversity and Gini coefficients were calculated with the tcR R package. The overlap coefficient, calculated on TCRB nucleotide sequences, was used to quantify repertoire sharing. Out-of-frame TCRB sequences from naive cells were analyzed to stand in for the pre-selection repertoire. Here the immuneACCESS table is served through TCRdb, limited to in-frame sequences with V and J called. Missing clones are a known gap in these copies; in checked studies unresolved V genes cover under half, and the rest lacks a known reason. Clone size and the V and J calls come from that table; the DNA yielded D and trimming. The sample includes about 400,000 clones, with roughly 13% observed a single time. The top ten constitute roughly 0.017% of the sample.

Germline trimming: 0 bases from V, 3 bases from J; junction bases outside gene matches: 0. Its CDR3 holds 15 amino acids, cysteine through phenylalanine. Only the CDR3 region is kept as DNA, spanning 45 bases read in frame from base 1. Sequences SGHTA (CDR1) and FQGTGA (CDR2) are obtained from the germline V gene. Each donor gave one peripheral blood draw, averaging approximately 110 mL, which was collected into heparinised tubes. Using a panel that included CD45RO, CCR7, CD25, CD127, CD95 and CD27, naive, central memory, regulatory and stem cell-like memory CD4+ T cells were sorted on a BD FACSAria II. A purity above 95% was achieved for all sorted populations. PBMCs were separated immediately by Lymphoprep density gradient centrifugation and were stained directly, without being cultured. So that batch effects would be minimized, each experiment stained and sorted samples in pairs, pairing one healthy donor with one patient.

This clonotype was sampled from a man between 18 and 35 years old in good health. Sequenced input: naive CD4+ T cells from blood. This specimen's cell subset or site label, interpreted: true naive CD4+ T cells. The sequence links TRBV7-3 to TRBJ2-1; TRBD2 aligns with 9 central bases. The DNA reads as follows: TGTGCCAGCAGCTTAACTAGCGGGGGCTACAATGAGCAGTTCTTC. It codes for CASSLTSGGYNEQFF.